The T cell receptor (beta chain) described here comes from a study of shared clonotypes between healthy human individuals (dated by TCRdb to the early 2020s). In terms of the full investigation: Three men and a couple of women, aged 18 to 49 years, made up the cohort. Leukapheresis yielded between about 0.9 and 10 billion PBMCs per donor. Libraries were prepared and TCR repertoires were sequenced by different laboratories using diverse techniques, in order to increase sequencing depth and limit assay-specific biases. Per donor, three plates each were used for CD4 naive and CD4 memory, two for CD8 naive, and one for CD8 memory. The study deeply sequenced blood TCR repertoires of five healthy adults to estimate repertoire size and the extent of clonotype sharing between individuals.

The donors were healthy, HIV-negative adults with no recently reported acute infections or vaccinations. Only Caucasian adults living in Nashville, Tennessee, USA were represented among the donors. CD4+ T cells were enriched through magnetic negative selection, after which naive cells were positively selected on CD45RA and the remaining negative fraction served as the memory subset. Blood was collected by leukapheresis, and PBMCs were isolated by Ficoll-Histopaque density gradient centrifugation and then cryopreserved in liquid nitrogen vapor phase. Analytical flow cytometry was used to check the purity and quantity of each magnetically sorted T cell population. From each sorted fraction, genomic DNA was isolated and quantified by UV absorbance on a Nanodrop 2000c. Using the deep immunoSEQ assay, multiplex PCR amplified TCR CDR3 regions from genomic DNA. Extracted genomic DNA from each cell subset was spread evenly across all wells of several immunoSEQ 96-well plates, with each plate serving as a replicate. For sorted subsets, around 200 ng genomic DNA, equal to tens of thousands of T cell genomes, was loaded into each replicate PCR. Purified libraries were quantified with a Qubit 3.0 fluorometer, sized on a Bioanalyzer 2100, and re-quantified with the KAPA Library Quantification kit. A separate single-read 150-cycle Illumina NextSeq 550 flow cell was used to sequence each immunoSEQ 96-well plate. In the source study's methods: Because the immunoSEQ output held only junctional sequences and lacked quality scores, the filtering could not match the filtering applied to full-length reads. Sequences were annotated with PyIR, a Python wrapper for IgBLAST v1.9, and V/J genes and CDR3 were assigned using IMGT germline references. Any read was removed if the V/J assignment was weak (E-value above 1e-6), the CDR3 was missing, or the read contained stop codons, out-of-frame junctions, or ambiguous translated residues. V3J clonotypes were defined by identical inferred V gene, J gene, and CDR3 amino acid sequence. Percentage overlap between repertoires was computed as shared unique clonotypes divided by the size of the smaller repertoire. Richness of each repertoire was evaluated using RTK rarefaction, the Chao1 estimator, and Recon v2.1 estimates of unobserved clonotypes. Generation probabilities were computed with OLGA for all TCRbeta clonotypes obtained by the gDNA method from several donors. This immuneACCESS table, as held by TCRdb, lists in-frame sequences with V and J called but not all clones. Of the missing ones, under half trace to an unresolved V gene in checked studies; the others have no known cause. That table gives V, J and clone size, and the DNA gave D and trimming. Here the sample has 2,100,000 or so clones; 90% to 97% occur a single time. The ten largest make up roughly 0.13% of the sample.

Results and caveats for the whole study, not just this receptor: Incomplete sequencing was indicated by rarefaction of sorted-subset datasets, despite the large sequencing depth. Sampling was restricted to blood, and TCR repertoires in tissue are likely to differ from TCR repertoires in blood. Pairwise subsampling indicated that sequencing depth was expected to affect the degree of clonotype sharing among donors. Around 5% of naive CD4, approximately 3.7% of naive CD8, approximately 2.2% of memory CD4, and over 0.35% of memory CD8 clonotypes were shared across several donors. Naive subsets generally had larger estimated clonotype richness than memory subsets did. The small number of donors limited the genetic and exposure-history diversity represented. Higher generation probabilities were observed for clonotypes shared by all four sorted-subset donors than for non-shared clonotypes.

A remark on this clone: Its antigen specificity is not known. Within one base of it there is no much larger clone, and no base qualities were kept.

The junction shows trimming of 7 bases on V and 0 bases on J, plus 16 bases between the germline ends. Taken from the germline V gene, the CDR1 and CDR2 loops are SGHTA and FQGNSA. The CDR3 sequence holds 15 residues, the cysteine and phenylalanine included. The retained sequence is limited to the CDR3, 45 bases, with the frame set at the first base. The chain links TRBV7-2 with TRBJ2-7; TRBD1 is a weak D gene call, 6 bases matching. Material: naive CD4+ T cells sorted from blood. The meaning of the sample's cell subset or site label: CD45RA+ positively selected. This TCR was recovered from a young man in good health. CDR3 protein: CASTLGALDSYEQYF. The nucleotides read TGTGCCAGCACCCTGGGGGCGTTAGACTCCTACGAGCAGTACTTC.